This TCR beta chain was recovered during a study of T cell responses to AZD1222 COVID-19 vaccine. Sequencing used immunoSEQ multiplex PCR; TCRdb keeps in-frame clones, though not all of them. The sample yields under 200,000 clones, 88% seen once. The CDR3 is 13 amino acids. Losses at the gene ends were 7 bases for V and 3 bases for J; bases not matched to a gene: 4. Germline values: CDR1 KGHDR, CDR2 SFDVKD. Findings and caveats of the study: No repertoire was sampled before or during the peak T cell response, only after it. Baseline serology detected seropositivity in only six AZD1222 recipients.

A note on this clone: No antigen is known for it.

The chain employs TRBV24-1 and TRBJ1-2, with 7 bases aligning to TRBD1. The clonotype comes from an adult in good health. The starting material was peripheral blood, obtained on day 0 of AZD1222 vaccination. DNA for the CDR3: TGTGCCACCAGACAGGGGCGAGACTATGGCTACACCTTC. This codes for CATRQGRDYGYTF.